The subject of this entry is one T cell receptor beta chain. The germline CDR1 and CDR2 sequences are SGHRS and YFSETQ. V was pared by 2 bases and J by 10 bases, with 13 bases between. The CDR3 length is 14 residues. The data derive from a study of blood T cell repertoires in COVID-19. TCRdb's copy holds only in-frame clones and misses some; the assay was immunoSEQ multiplex PCR. The sample comprises around 390,000 clones, roughly 89% of which are singletons, and around 10% rests with the top ten. The chain joins TRBV5-1 to TRBJ2-6, with a weak D call TRBD1 (6 bases). The clonotype originates from a woman between 45 and 65 years old who had recovered from COVID-19. The sequenced material came from PBMCs or T cells enriched from blood (not recorded which). The CDR3, as DNA: TGCGCCAGCAGCTTACGCCCAGGGGATAACGTCCTGACTTTC. Protein product: CASSLRPGDNVLTF.